Following are 15 T cell receptor beta chains from one sample sequenced in a study of T cell changes during pregnancy in multiple sclerosis. Assay: immunoSEQ multiplex PCR; the TCRdb copy retains only in-frame clones and omits some. The sample yields tens of thousands of clones, 85% to 95% seen once. Sequences were derived from peripheral blood, sampled in the second trimester of pregnancy. These receptors all stem from a female donor with multiple sclerosis, enrolled in a pregnancy study.

The chain is built from TRBV18 and TRBJ2-5; D is perhaps TRBD2 (6 bases). Trimming shortened V by 3 bases and J by 5 bases, and 13 bases separated the two germline ends. This CDR3 region has 14 residues. The germline CDR1 and CDR2 sequences are KGHSH and LQKENI. This CDR3 is CASSPIAVEETQYF. The CDR3 bases are TGTGCCAGCTCACCTATAGCGGTTGAGGAGACCCAGTACTTC. The full variable domain, in which reference TRBV18 and TRBJ2-5 provide the parts outside the CDR3, is NAGVMQNPRHLVRRRGQEARLRCSPMKGHSHVYWYRQLPEEGLKFMVYLQKENIIDESGMPKERFSAEFPKEGPSILRIQQVVRGDSAAYFCASSPIAVEETQYFGPGTRLLVL.

The V gene is TRBV9, the J gene TRBJ2-7; 7 bases fit TRBD1. With V trimmed by 3 bases and J by 6 bases, 9 bases remained unmatched. Germline assignment: CDR1 SGDLS and CDR2 YYNGEE. The CDR3 runs 14 residues. The CDR3 protein is CASSAQGSKSEQYF. As DNA, the CDR3 is TGTGCCAGCAGCGCACAGGGGTCTAAAAGCGAGCAGTACTTC.

The genes are TRBV4-1 and TRBJ2-1, with D uncertain. The CDR3 extends over 13 amino acids. Looked up from germline, CDR1 is MGHRA and CDR2 is YSYEKL. V lost 5 bases, J lost 2 bases, and 7 bases lay in between. CDR3 sequence: CASSTVAYNEQFF. The CDR3 nucleotides are TGCGCCAGCAGCACAGTGGCCTACAATGAGCAGTTCTTC.

In DNA, the CDR3 is TGCAGCGTGAGGGGGGGGCCCGAGCAGTACTTC. This codes for CSVRGGPEQYF. The chain combines TRBV29-1 with TRBJ2-7, with D maybe TRBD2 (7 bases). Germline V gene data show CDR1 as SQVTM and CDR2 as ANQGSEA. Trimming cost V 6 bases and J 6 bases, with 12 bases left between them. The CDR3 totals 11 residues.

The CDR3 sequence: CASSLWEGRNYGYTF. Written as DNA, the CDR3 is TGTGCCAGCAGCTTATGGGAGGGGCGTAACTATGGCTACACCTTC. The chain couples TRBV7-9 to TRBJ1-2, with D possibly matching TRBD1 (5 bases). V lost 2 bases and J lost 1, with 11 bases in between. CDR3 length equals 15 residues. Germline loops: CDR1 SEHNR, CDR2 FQNEAQ (reference sequence).

This chain joins TRBV6-5 and TRBJ2-6, with TRBD2 matching 7 bases. The CDR3 totals 15 residues. CDR1 is MNHEY and CDR2 is SVGAGI in the germline V gene. V dropped 11 bases and J dropped 0; count of bases not matched to a gene: 7. The chain's CDR3 is CASSGDYSGANVLTF. CDR3 bases: TGTGCCTCCAGCGGGGATTACTCTGGGGCCAACGTCCTGACTTTC.

V gene TRBV5-8 combines with J gene TRBJ2-3, with 8 bases fitting TRBD2. The ends lost 0 bases at V and 5 bases at J; junction bases unmatched: 8. The length of the CDR3 is 16 residues. The germline CDR1 and CDR2 sequences are SGHTS and YDEGEE. CDR3 in amino acids: CASSLGLGTSRDTQYF. The CDR3 bases are TGTGCCAGCAGCTTGGGACTTGGGACTAGTCGAGATACGCAGTATTTT.

The chain carries TRBV5-6 and TRBJ2-1; D not resolved. Per the germline V gene, CDR1 is SGHDT and CDR2 is YYEEEE. V was clipped by 0 bases and J by 10 bases, with 14 bases between them. There are 14 residues in the CDR3. Here the CDR3 reads CASSLVLPRGEQFF. CDR3 nucleotide sequence: TGTGCCAGCAGCTTGGTACTGCCCCGCGGAGAGCAGTTCTTC.

The chain recombines TRBV5-5 with TRBJ2-7; D gene uncertain. The CDR3 spans 15 residues. V was cut by 1 base and J by 3 bases, with 14 bases left in between. CDR1 and CDR2 (germline): SGHKS, YYEKEE (reference sequence). CDR3 coding DNA: TGTGCCAGCAGCTTGCAACGAGGTTTAAACTACGAGCAGTACTTC. This encodes CASSLQRGLNYEQYF. The full variable domain, completed using reference TRBV5-5 and TRBJ2-7, is DAGVTQSPTHLIKTRGQQVTLRCSPISGHKSVSWYQQVLGQGPQFIFQYYEKEERGRGNFPDRFSARQFPNYSSELNVNALLLGDSALYLCASSLQRGLNYEQYFGPGTRLTVT.

V gene TRBV5-1 combines with J gene TRBJ2-5; the D gene is possibly TRBD1 (6 bases). The V gene's germline CDR1 is SGHRS and CDR2 YFSETQ. CDR3 length: 15 amino acids. Trimming shortened V by 2 bases and J by 5 bases, and 16 bases separated the two germline ends. The CDR3, as DNA: TGCGCCAGCAGCTTCTTCCCTGGGGGCGAGGAGACCCAGTACTTC. Translated, it gives CASSFFPGGEETQYF.

The V gene is TRBV6-6, the J gene TRBJ2-7, with 7 bases identical to TRBD1. CDR1 and CDR2 (germline): MNHNY, SVGAGI (reference sequence). This CDR3 is built from 14 residues. The V segment lost 7 bases and the J segment 3 bases; nucleotides outside the gene matches: 9. This chain's CDR3 is CASTKSGQLYEQYF. CDR3 in DNA: TGTGCCAGCACAAAATCGGGACAGCTCTACGAGCAGTACTTC.

CDR3: CASSAPREPQHF. The CDR3 DNA reads TGCGCCAGCAGTGCACCCAGGGAGCCCCAGCATTTT. This rearrangement joins TRBV10-2 to TRBJ1-5, with TRBD1 as a possible D gene (5 bases). Per germline, CDR1 WSHSY and CDR2 SAAADI. The CDR3 spans 12 residues. Trimming shortened V by 4 bases and J by 8 bases, and 9 bases separated the two germline ends.

CDR3 amino acids: CASSTLAGVRDTQYF. In DNA form, the CDR3 reads TGTGCCAGCAGCACGCTAGCGGGGGTTAGGGATACGCAGTATTTT. The chain recombines TRBV11-2 with TRBJ2-3; 10 nucleotides line up with TRBD2. The CDR3 sequence is 15 residues long. Looked up from germline, CDR1 is SGHAT and CDR2 is FQNNGV. The trim removed 5 bases at V and 6 bases at J, leaving 8 bases unmatched.

The CDR3 spells CASNYQGSGNTIYF. For the CDR3, the DNA is TGTGCCAGCAATTATCAGGGGTCTGGAAACACCATATATTTT. The chain recombines TRBV28 with TRBJ1-3; D may be TRBD1 (6 bases). Trimming stripped 7 bases from V and 1 base from J, with 11 bases between. The CDR3 sequence is 14 residues long. Germline V gene lookup returns CDR1 MDHEN and CDR2 SYDVKM.

This rearrangement joins TRBV4-1 to TRBJ1-2, with TRBD1 as a possible D gene (6 bases). V gave up 2 bases and J gave up 3 bases, with 10 bases separating them. From germline, CDR1 is MGHRA and CDR2 YSYEKL. The CDR3 has 14 amino acids. CDR3 sequence reads: CASSQLQGYYGYTF. The CDR3 DNA sequence: TGCGCCAGCAGCCAACTACAGGGATACTATGGCTACACCTTC.